This T cell receptor beta chain comes out of a study of human T cells and chemical hapten exposure. Germline loops: CDR1 WSHSY, CDR2 SAAADI. J lost 10 bases, V lost 3 bases, and 11 bases had no gene match. The length of the CDR3 is 14 residues. Points on this clonotype: As yet, its antigen is unknown.

As handled by the study authors: TCRs per sample had a median of around 98,000 and ranged from about 23,224 to 690,600. TCRdb used MiXCR to reprocess the 5' RACE reads, holding one entry per CDR3 protein. TCRdb, not the authors, supplied the V and J calls. The table records 70,000 to 85,000 distinct CDR3 sequences, about a sixth of them present only once. The study, taken as a whole, reports: No alteration of TCRs above 1 in 1000 frequency was seen with DPC sensitization.

Extraction of total RNA was performed on unfractionated whole blood. The V and J genes are TRBV10-2 and TRBJ1-1; 7 nucleotides match TRBD1. The receptor comes from a female donor in good health. The CDR3 DNA reads TGCGCCAGCAGTGACGGCAGGACAGGCGAGGCAGCTTTCTTT. Translation gives CASSDGRTGEAAFF.